The entry that follows covers one T cell receptor beta chain sequence. This CDR3 is 16 amino acids long. V gave up 3 bases and J gave up 6 bases, with 21 bases separating them. Germline assignment: CDR1 MNHEY and CDR2 SMNVEV (reference sequence). Assay: immunoSEQ multiplex PCR; the TCRdb copy retains only in-frame clones and omits some. Of approximately 70,000 clones listed, around 95% are singletons. This sample is part of a study of technical replicates of blood from several donors. The V and J genes are TRBV27 and TRBJ2-7, with D perhaps matching TRBD2 (7 bases). Sequencing was done on a sample of T cells isolated from PBMCs. The clonotype originates from a human donor in good health. The CDR3 DNA follows: TGTGCCAGCAGTTTTTCGTTTTCGGGGGGCTTCTCCGAGCAGTACTTC. Protein: CASSFSFSGGFSEQYF.